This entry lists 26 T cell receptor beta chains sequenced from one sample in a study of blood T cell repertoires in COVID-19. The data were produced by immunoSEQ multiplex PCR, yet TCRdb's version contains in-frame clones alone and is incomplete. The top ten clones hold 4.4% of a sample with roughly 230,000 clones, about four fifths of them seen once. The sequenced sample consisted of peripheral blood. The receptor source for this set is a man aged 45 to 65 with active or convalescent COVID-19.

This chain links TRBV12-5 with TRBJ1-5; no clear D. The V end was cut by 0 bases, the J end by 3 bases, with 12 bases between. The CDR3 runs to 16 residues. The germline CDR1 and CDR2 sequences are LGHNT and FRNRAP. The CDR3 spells CASGLVPWLYNQPQHF. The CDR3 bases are TGTGCTAGTGGTTTGGTACCGTGGCTGTACAATCAGCCCCAGCATTTT. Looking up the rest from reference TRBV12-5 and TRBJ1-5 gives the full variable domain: DARVTQTPRHKVTEMGQEVTMRCQPILGHNTVFWYRQTMMQGLELLAYFRNRAPLDDSGMPKDRFSAEMPDATLATLKIQPSEPRDSAVYFCASGLVPWLYNQPQHFGDGTRLSIL.

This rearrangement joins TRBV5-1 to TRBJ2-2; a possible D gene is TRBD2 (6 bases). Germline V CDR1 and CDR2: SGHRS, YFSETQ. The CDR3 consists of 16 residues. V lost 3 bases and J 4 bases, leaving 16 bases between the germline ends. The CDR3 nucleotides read TGCGCCAGCAGCTATGGCCCTACTAGCCGCACCGGGGAGCTGTTTTTT. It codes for CASSYGPTSRTGELFF.

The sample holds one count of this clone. The DNA of the CDR3 is TGTGCCAGCAGCCAATCGCCGAGACTAGCAGGCACCGGGGAGCTGTTTTTT. Translating it yields CASSQSPRLAGTGELFF. The chain links TRBV4-2 to TRBJ2-2, with 7 bases identical to TRBD2. V lost 2 bases to trimming and J lost 4 bases; unmatched junction nucleotides: 10. The CDR3 extends over 17 amino acids. Germline V gene lookup returns CDR1 LGHNA and CDR2 YNFKEQ.

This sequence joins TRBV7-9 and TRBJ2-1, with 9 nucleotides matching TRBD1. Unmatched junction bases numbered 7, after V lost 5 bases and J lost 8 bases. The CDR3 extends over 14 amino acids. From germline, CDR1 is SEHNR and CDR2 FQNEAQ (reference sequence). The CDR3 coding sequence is TGTGCCAGCAGCCGGACAGGGGATCGAGATGAGCAGTTCTTC. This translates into CASSRTGDRDEQFF.

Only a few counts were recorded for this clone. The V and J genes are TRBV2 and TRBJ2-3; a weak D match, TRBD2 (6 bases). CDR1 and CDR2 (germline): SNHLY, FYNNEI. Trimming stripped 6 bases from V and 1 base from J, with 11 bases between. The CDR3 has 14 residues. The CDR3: CASSLRRGTDTQYF. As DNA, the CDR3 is TGTGCCAGCAGCCTAAGGAGGGGCACAGATACGCAGTATTTT.

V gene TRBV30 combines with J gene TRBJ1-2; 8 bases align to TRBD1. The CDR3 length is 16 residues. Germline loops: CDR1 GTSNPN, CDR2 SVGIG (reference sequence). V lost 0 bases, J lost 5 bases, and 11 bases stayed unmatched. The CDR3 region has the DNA TGTGCCTGGAGTGTACCTGGGACAGGAATAGCATATGGCTACACCTTC. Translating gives CAWSVPGTGIAYGYTF.

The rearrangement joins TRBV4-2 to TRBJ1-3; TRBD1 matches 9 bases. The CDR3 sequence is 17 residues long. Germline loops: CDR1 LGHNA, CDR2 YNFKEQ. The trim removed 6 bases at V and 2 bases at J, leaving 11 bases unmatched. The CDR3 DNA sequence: TGTGCCAGCAGTCCAACTACGAGGACAGGGGCTGGAAACACCATATATTTT. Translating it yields CASSPTTRTGAGNTIYF.

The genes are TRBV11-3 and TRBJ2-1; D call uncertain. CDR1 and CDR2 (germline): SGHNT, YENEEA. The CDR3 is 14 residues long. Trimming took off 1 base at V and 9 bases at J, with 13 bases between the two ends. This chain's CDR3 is CASSLARSSGEQFF. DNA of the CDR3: TGTGCCAGCAGCTTAGCCAGGTCCTCCGGTGAGCAGTTCTTC.

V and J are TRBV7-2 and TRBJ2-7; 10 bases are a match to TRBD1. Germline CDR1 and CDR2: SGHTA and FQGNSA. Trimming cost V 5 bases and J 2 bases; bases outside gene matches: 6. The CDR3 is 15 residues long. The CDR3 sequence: CASSGGQGITYEQYF. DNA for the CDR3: TGTGCCAGCAGCGGGGGACAGGGGATCACCTACGAGCAGTACTTC.

The CDR3 DNA follows: TGTGCCAGCAGCTTAGCGCAGGGGGCGATGTACGAGCAGTACTTC. Translating it yields CASSLAQGAMYEQYF. The chain recombines TRBV7-2 with TRBJ2-7; 8 nucleotides line up with TRBD1. The CDR3 length is 15 residues. The germline V gene has CDR1 SGHTA and CDR2 FQGNSA. With V trimmed by 0 bases and J by 4 bases, 5 bases remained unmatched.

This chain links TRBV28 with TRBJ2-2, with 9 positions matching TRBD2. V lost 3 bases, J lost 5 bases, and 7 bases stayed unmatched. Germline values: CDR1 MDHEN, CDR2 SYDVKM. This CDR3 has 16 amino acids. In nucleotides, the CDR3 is TGTGCCAGCAGTTTCGGCGGGGGGGCCTTAACCGGGGAGCTGTTTTTT. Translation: CASSFGGGALTGELFF.

CDR3 loop: CAWSLYSGNTIYF. CDR3 DNA sequence: TGTGCCTGGAGTCTATACTCTGGAAACACCATATATTTT. V is TRBV30 and J is TRBJ1-3; D uncertain. The CDR3 runs to 13 residues. Trimming took 2 bases from V and 0 from J, leaving 5 bases between them. The germline CDR1 and CDR2 sequences are GTSNPN and SVGIG (reference sequence).

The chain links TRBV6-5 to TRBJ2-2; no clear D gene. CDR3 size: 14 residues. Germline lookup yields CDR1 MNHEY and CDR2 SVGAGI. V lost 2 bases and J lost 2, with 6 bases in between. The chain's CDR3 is CASSYTDNTGELFF. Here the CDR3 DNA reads TGTGCCAGCAGTTACACAGATAACACCGGGGAGCTGTTTTTT.

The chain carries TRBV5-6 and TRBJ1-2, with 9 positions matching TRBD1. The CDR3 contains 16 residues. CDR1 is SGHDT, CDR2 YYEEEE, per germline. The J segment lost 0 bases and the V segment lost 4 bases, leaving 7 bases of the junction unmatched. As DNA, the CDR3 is TGTGCCAGCAGCCCCGGGACAGGGTCTACTAACTATGGCTACACCTTC. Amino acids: CASSPGTGSTNYGYTF.

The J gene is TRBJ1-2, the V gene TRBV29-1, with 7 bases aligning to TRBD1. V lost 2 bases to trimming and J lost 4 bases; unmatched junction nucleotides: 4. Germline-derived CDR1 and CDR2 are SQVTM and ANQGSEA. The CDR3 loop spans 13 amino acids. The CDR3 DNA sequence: TGCAGCGTTGAAAGGGACAGCTCCTATGGCTACACCTTC. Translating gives CSVERDSSYGYTF. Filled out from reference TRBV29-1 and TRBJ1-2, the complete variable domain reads SAVISQKPSRDICQRGTSLTIQCQVDSQVTMMFWYRQQPGQSLTLIATANQGSEATYESGFVIDKFPISRPNLTFSTLTVSNMSPEDSSIYLCSVERDSSYGYTFGSGTRLTVV.

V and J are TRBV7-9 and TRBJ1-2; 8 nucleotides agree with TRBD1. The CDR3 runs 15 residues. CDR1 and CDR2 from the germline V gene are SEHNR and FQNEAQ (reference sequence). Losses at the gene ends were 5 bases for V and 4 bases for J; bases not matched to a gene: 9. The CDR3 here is CASSRRTGPGYGYTF. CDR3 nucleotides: TGTGCCAGCAGCCGCCGGACAGGGCCGGGCTATGGCTACACCTTC. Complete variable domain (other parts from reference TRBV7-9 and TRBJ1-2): DTGVSQNPRHKITKRGQNVTFRCDPISEHNRLYWYRQTLGQGPEFLTYFQNEAQLEKSRLLSDRFSAERPKGSFSTLEIQRTEQGDSAMYLCASSRRTGPGYGYTFGSGTRLTVV.

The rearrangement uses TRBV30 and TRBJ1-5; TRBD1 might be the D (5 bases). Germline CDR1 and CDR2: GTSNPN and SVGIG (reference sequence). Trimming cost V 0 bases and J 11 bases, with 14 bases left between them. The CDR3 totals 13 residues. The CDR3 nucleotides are TGTGCCTGGAGTGTAGGGGTGCGGAAGGCCCAGCATTTT. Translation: CAWSVGVRKAQHF.

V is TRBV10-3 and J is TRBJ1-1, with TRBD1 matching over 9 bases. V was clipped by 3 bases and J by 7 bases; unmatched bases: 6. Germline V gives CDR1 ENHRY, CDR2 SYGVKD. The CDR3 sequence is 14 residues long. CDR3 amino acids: CAISEGRTGDEAFF. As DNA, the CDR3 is TGTGCCATCAGTGAAGGGCGGACAGGGGATGAAGCTTTCTTT.

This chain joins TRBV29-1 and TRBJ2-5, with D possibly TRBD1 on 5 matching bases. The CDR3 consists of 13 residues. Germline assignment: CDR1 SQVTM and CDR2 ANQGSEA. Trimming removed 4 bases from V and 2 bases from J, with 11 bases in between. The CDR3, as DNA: TGCAGCGTTGGCCAGGGTGGTCAAGAGACCCAGTACTTC. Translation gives CSVGQGGQETQYF.

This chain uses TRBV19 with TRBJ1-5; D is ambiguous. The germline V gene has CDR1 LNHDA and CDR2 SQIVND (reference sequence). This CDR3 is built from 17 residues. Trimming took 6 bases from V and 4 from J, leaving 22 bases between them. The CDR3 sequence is CASSSKGGPRGNQPQHF. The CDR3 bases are TGTGCCAGTAGCTCTAAAGGAGGCCCGCGAGGAAATCAGCCCCAGCATTTT. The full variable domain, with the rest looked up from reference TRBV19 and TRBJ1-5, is DGGITQSPKYLFRKEGQNVTLSCEQNLNHDAMYWYRQDPGQGLRLIYYSQIVNDFQKGDIAEGYSVSREKKESFPLTVTSAQKNPTAFYLCASSSKGGPRGNQPQHFGDGTRLSIL.

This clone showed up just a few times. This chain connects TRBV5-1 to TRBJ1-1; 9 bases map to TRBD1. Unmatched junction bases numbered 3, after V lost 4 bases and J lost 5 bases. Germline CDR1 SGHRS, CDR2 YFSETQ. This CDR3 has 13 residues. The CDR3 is CASSEGTGTEAFF. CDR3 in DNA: TGCGCCAGCAGCGAAGGGACAGGGACTGAAGCTTTCTTT.

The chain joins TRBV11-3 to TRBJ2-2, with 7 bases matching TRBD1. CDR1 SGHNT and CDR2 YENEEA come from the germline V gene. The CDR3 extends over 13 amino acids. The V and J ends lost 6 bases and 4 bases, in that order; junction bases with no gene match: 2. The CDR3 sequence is CASRRQGTGELFF. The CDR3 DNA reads TGTGCCAGCAGACGACAGGGCACCGGGGAGCTGTTTTTT. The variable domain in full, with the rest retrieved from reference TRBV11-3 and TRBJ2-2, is EAGVVQSPRYKIIEKKQPVAFWCNPISGHNTLYWYLQNLGQGPELLIRYENEEAVDDSQLPKDRFSAERLKGVDSTLKIQPAELGDSAVYLCASRRQGTGELFFGEGSRLTVL.

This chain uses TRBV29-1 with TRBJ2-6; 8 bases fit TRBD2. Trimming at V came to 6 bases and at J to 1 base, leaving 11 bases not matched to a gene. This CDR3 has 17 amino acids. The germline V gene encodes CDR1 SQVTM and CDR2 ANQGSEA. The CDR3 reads CSVQGLAGGSGANVLTF. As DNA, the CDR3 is TGCAGCGTGCAAGGCCTCGCGGGGGGATCTGGGGCCAACGTCCTGACTTTC.

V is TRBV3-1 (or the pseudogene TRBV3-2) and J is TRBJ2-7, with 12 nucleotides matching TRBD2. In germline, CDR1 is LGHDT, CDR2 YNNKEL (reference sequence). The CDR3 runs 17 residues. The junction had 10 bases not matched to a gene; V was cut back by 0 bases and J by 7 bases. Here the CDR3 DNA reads TGTGCCAGCAGCCAAGAACGACTAGCGGGGGCCCCGTTTGAGCAGTACTTC. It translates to CASSQERLAGAPFEQYF.

The CDR3 sequence is CASTLTDMNTEAFF. CDR3 in DNA: TGTGCCAGCACCCTGACAGACATGAACACTGAAGCTTTCTTT. V and J are TRBV6-6 and TRBJ1-1, with a possible D match to TRBD1 (5 bases). V lost 7 bases to trimming and J lost 0 bases, with 12 bases between them. The CDR3 totals 14 residues. From germline, CDR1 is MNHNY and CDR2 SVGAGI (reference sequence).

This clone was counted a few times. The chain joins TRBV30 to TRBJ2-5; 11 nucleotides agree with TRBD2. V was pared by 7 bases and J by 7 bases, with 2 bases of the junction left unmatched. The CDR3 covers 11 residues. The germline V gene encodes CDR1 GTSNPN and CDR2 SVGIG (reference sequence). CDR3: CASTSGGTQYF. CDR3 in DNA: TGTGCCTCCACTAGCGGGGGGACCCAGTACTTC.